The 18 T cell receptor beta chains listed next were all sequenced from one sample in a study of siplizumab effects on memory and regulatory T cells. The protocol was immunoSEQ multiplex PCR, while the TCRdb copy is restricted to in-frame clones and leaves out a portion. The data show about 100,000 clones, approximately 94% seen once. Input material: non-Treg CD4+ T cells sorted from blood. Every receptor here comes from a human donor in good health.

As regards this clone: At one end the junction does not follow the germline gene, possibly because of a read error. The rearrangement joins TRBV10-3 to TRBJ2-7; D tentatively reads TRBD1 or TRBD2 (5 bases each). Germline CDR1 reads ENHRY; CDR2 reads SYGVKD. The CDR3 totals 11 residues. CDR3 in amino acids: CASSGGNEQYF. The CDR3 DNA sequence: TGTGCCAGCAGTGGGGGAAACGAGCAGTACTTC.

Regarding this clone: One junction end does not reproduce the germline sequence, and a read error may be involved. The J gene is TRBJ2-7, the V gene TRBV6-5, with TRBD1 matching over 7 bases. The length of the CDR3 is 15 residues. CDR1 MNHEY and CDR2 SVGAGI come from the germline V gene. CDR3: CVSSRPGQSSYEQYF. The CDR3 coding sequence is TGTGTCAGCAGTCGCCCGGGACAGAGCTCCTACGAGCAGTACTTC.

The table lists this clone with a count of one. V and J are TRBV9 and TRBJ2-7, with unresolved D. The CDR3 spans 15 residues. Germline assignment: CDR1 SGDLS and CDR2 YYNGEE. V was cut by 7 bases and J by 1 base, with 18 bases left in between. The CDR3 sequence is CASSPPERMSYEQYF. The CDR3 nucleotides read TGTGCCAGCTCCCCCCCCGAACGGATGTCCTACGAGCAGTACTTC.

The sample holds one count of this clone. This chain joins TRBV30 and TRBJ2-1, with D perhaps matching TRBD1 (5 bases). CDR1 is GTSNPN and CDR2 is SVGIG in the germline V gene (reference sequence). Between the trimmed V and J ends, which lost 4 bases and 7 bases, there was a span of 11 bases. This CDR3 comprises 12 residues. CDR3 region: CAWNGASNEQFF. CDR3 DNA: TGTGCCTGGAATGGGGCTTCGAATGAGCAGTTCTTC.

This chain connects TRBV5-4 to TRBJ1-2, with 8 nucleotides matching TRBD1. The CDR3 sequence is 16 residues long. CDR1 and CDR2 from the germline V gene are SGHNT and YYREEE (reference sequence). With 4 bases clipped from V and 3 bases from J, the junction kept 11 bases outside the gene matches. The CDR3 region is CASSHGQGVLDYGYTF. The CDR3 DNA sequence: TGTGCCAGCAGCCACGGACAGGGAGTGTTGGACTATGGCTACACCTTC.

This clone appeared once. The chain combines TRBV6-1 with TRBJ1-4, with no clear D. The V end was cut by 10 bases, the J end by 0 bases, with 15 bases between. This CDR3 is 15 amino acids long. From germline, CDR1 is MNHNS and CDR2 SASEGT. CDR3 residues: CATSLVVATNEKLFF. As DNA, the CDR3 is TGTGCCACCTCGTTGGTGGTAGCAACTAATGAAAAACTGTTTTTT.

The rearrangement uses TRBV2 and TRBJ2-3, with D tentatively TRBD2 (7 bases). CDR3 length equals 14 residues. The germline V and J ends were trimmed by 4 bases and 5 bases, with 13 bases remaining between them. Germline lookup yields CDR1 SNHLY and CDR2 FYNNEI. The CDR3 here is CASSGQGRGDTQYF. In DNA form, the CDR3 reads TGTGCCAGCAGTGGGCAGGGGAGGGGAGATACGCAGTATTTT.

The rearrangement joins TRBV19 to TRBJ2-7, with D perhaps TRBD2 (5 bases). The CDR3 spans 14 residues. Trimming cost V 4 bases and J 4 bases, with 14 bases left between them. The germline CDR1 and CDR2 sequences are LNHDA and SQIVND (reference sequence). CDR3: CASSTVAGRYEQYF. The CDR3 DNA reads TGTGCCAGTAGTACGGTGGCGGGTCGGTACGAGCAGTACTTC.

The chain employs TRBV21-1 and TRBJ2-3; the D call of TRBD2 is as the table states it, not checked on the DNA. TRBV21-1 constitutes a pseudogene. This CDR3 contains 17 residues. The CDR3 here is CASSKVVPAGSVDTQYF. In DNA form, the CDR3 reads TGTGCCAGCAGCAAAGTCGTTCCCGCCGGTAGCGTAGATACGCAGTATTTT.

The rearrangement uses TRBV28 and TRBJ2-5; D ambiguous. The CDR3 runs 12 residues. Germline assignment: CDR1 MDHEN and CDR2 SYDVKM. Trimming removed 6 bases from V and 5 bases from J, with 10 bases in between. CDR3 loop: CASSRATETQYF. DNA of the CDR3: TGTGCCAGCAGCCGGGCCACGGAGACCCAGTACTTC.

The chain recombines TRBV19 with TRBJ1-1; TRBD1 is a possible D gene (6 bases). Germline assignment: CDR1 LNHDA and CDR2 SQIVND (reference sequence). V lost 3 bases and J 3 bases, leaving 23 bases between the germline ends. The CDR3 is 18 amino acids. The CDR3 region is CASSIWTEPFRRDTEAFF. CDR3 bases: TGTGCCAGTAGTATTTGGACAGAGCCATTCCGCCGGGACACTGAAGCTTTCTTT.

The rearrangement uses TRBV18 and TRBJ1-5; 9 nucleotides align to TRBD1. The CDR3 length is 14 residues. From germline, CDR1 is KGHSH and CDR2 LQKENI. Losses at the gene ends were 4 bases for V and 3 bases for J; bases not matched to a gene: 1. CDR3 region: CASSRTGDNQPQHF. CDR3 nucleotides: TGTGCCAGCTCACGGACAGGGGACAATCAGCCCCAGCATTTT.

The chain joins TRBV28 to TRBJ1-1; perhaps TRBD1 as D (5 bases). V lost 7 bases to trimming and J lost 4 bases, with 16 bases between them. CDR3 length: 14 amino acids. Germline V lookup: CDR1 MDHEN, CDR2 SYDVKM. In nucleotides, the CDR3 is TGTGCCAGCACCATGGGAGGGGTTGGCACTGAAGCTTTCTTT. Its translation is CASTMGGVGTEAFF.

The genes are TRBV15 and TRBJ2-5; a weak D match, TRBD1 (5 bases). The CDR3 is 13 amino acids. Germline V gene data show CDR1 as LNHNV and CDR2 as YYDKDF (reference sequence). This chain's CDR3 is CGVKKGYQETQYF. The CDR3 region has the DNA TGTGGCGTAAAAAAGGGGTACCAAGAGACCCAGTACTTC.

The chain is built from TRBV10-2 and TRBJ1-5, with D perhaps TRBD1 (6 bases). Germline V lookup: CDR1 WSHSY, CDR2 SAAADI. V lost 3 bases and J 6 bases, leaving 12 bases between the germline ends. The CDR3 runs 14 residues. The CDR3 coding sequence is TGCGCCAGCAGTGATGGGGGGGGCCGTCAGCCCCAGCATTTT. This sequence encodes CASSDGGGRQPQHF.

V and J are TRBV30 and TRBJ2-3, with D possibly TRBD2 on 5 matching bases. Germline CDR1 is GTSNPN and CDR2 is SVGIG (reference sequence). The V and J ends lost 2 bases and 0 bases respectively, with 9 bases between them. The CDR3 length is 14 residues. CDR3 protein: CAWSRESSTDTQYF. The CDR3 DNA is TGTGCCTGGAGTCGGGAATCTAGCACAGATACGCAGTATTTT.

CDR3 in DNA: TGCGCCAGCAGCATACTAGCGGGAGTCTCCTACGAGCAGTACTTC. Its translation: CASSILAGVSYEQYF. This chain links TRBV5-1 with TRBJ2-5, with 11 bases that match TRBD2. The assigned J gene may be wrong: the sequence end matches TRBJ2-7 better. The CDR3 loop spans 15 amino acids. Germline-derived CDR1 and CDR2 are SGHRS and YFSETQ.

Details on this clone: Mismatch with germline at one junction end may stem from a read error. Additional DNA sequences in this sample encode the identical CDR3. V and J are TRBV4-1 and TRBJ2-2; either TRBD1 or TRBD2 may supply D (5 bases each). This CDR3 is 17 amino acids long. CDR1 and CDR2 (germline): MGHRA, YSYEKL. The CDR3 here is CASSQDRQKGNTGELFF. For the CDR3, the DNA is TGCGCCAGCAGCCAAGATAGACAGAAGGGTAACACCGGGGAGCTATTTTTT.